This T cell receptor (beta chain) was captured in a study of T cells in Graves' hyperthyroidism and ophthalmopathy. Of note for this clonotype: Its antigen remains unknown.

Regions amplified from RNA transcripts were the TCR beta CDR3 regions. HTBI primers were employed in a first-round RT-PCR of the TCR CDR3. Each CDR3 protein gets one entry after TCRdb re-called the multiplex PCR reads with MiXCR. Found here are 500,000 or so distinct CDR3 sequences, 15% to 20% of them singletons; the top ten hold approximately 15%. Study-level points and caveats: Blood also held most thyroid clonotypes expanded beyond 0.001.

The ends were cut back, 3 bases at V and 15 bases at J, with 15 bases in the middle. Germline CDR1 and CDR2: MGHDK and SYGVNS. The CDR3 runs 12 residues. V usage is TRBV25-1 and J usage is TRBJ2-1, with unresolved D. Input material: blood. The origin of this receptor is a woman aged 18-35 years with Graves' ophthalmopathy. This CDR3 reads CASSEWLPLRFF. As DNA, the CDR3 is TGTGCCAGCAGTGAGTGGCTGCCACTGAGGTTCTTC.